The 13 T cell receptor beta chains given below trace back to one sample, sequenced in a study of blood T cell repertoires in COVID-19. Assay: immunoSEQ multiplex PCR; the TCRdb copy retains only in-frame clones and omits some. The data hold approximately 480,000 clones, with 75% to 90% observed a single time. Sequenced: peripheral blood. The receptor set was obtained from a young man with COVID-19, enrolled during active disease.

The DNA for the CDR3 is TGTGCCAGCAGCCCAGAGAGGGGAGGGATTCCCTACGAGCAGTACTTC. As protein: CASSPERGGIPYEQYF. The rearrangement links TRBV5-4 to TRBJ2-7; TRBD2 agrees at 7 bases. Looked up from germline, CDR1 is SGHNT and CDR2 is YYREEE (reference sequence). Unmatched junction bases numbered 12, after V lost 4 bases and J lost 2 bases. The CDR3 covers 16 residues.

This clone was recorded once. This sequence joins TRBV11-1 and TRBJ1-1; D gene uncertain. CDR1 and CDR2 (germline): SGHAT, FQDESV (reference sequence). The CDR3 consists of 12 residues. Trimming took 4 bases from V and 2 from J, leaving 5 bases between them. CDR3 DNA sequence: TGTGCCAGCAGCTCCAGAAACACTGAAGCTTTCTTT. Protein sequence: CASSSRNTEAFF.

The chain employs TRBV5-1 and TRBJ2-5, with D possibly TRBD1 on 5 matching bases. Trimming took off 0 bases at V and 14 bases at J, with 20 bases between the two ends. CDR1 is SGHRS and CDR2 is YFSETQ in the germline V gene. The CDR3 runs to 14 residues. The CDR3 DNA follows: TGCGCCAGCAGCTTGGGAAGAGTCAGGGAAGTTTCATACTTC. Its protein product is CASSLGRVREVSYF.

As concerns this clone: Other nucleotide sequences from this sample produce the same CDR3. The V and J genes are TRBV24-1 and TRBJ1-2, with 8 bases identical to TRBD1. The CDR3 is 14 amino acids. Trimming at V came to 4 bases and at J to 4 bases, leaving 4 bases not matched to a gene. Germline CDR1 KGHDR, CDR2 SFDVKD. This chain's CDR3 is CATSDRTGSYGYTF. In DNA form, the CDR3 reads TGTGCCACCAGTGACCGGACAGGGAGCTATGGCTACACCTTC.

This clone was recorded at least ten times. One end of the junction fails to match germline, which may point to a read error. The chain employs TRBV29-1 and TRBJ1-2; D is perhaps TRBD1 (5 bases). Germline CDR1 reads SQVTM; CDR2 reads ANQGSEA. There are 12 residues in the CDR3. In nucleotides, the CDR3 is TGCAGCGTAGAAGACAGTCCCTATGGCTACACCTTC. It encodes CSVEDSPYGYTF.

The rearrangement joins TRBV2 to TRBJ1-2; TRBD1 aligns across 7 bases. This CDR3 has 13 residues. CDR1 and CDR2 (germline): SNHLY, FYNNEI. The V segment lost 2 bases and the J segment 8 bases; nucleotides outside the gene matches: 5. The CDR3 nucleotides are TGTGCCAGCAGTGAAAAGGGGGCGAGGGGCTACACCTTC. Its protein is CASSEKGARGYTF.

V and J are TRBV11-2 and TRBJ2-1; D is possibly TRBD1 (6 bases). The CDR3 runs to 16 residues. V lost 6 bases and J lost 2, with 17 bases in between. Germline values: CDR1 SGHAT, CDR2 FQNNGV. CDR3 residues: CASRPLQGPAYNEQFF. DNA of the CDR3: TGTGCCAGCAGACCCTTACAGGGACCCGCCTACAATGAGCAGTTCTTC. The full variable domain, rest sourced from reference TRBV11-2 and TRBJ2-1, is EAGVAQSPRYKIIEKRQSVAFWCNPISGHATLYWYQQILGQGPKLLIQFQNNGVVDDSQLPKDRFSAERLKGVDSTLKIQPAKLEDSAVYLCASRPLQGPAYNEQFFGPGTRLTVL.

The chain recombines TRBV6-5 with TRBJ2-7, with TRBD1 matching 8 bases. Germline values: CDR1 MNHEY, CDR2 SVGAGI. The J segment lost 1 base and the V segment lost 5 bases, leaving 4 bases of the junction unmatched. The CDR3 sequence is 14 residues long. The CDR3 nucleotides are TGTGCCAGCAGTCAACGGACAGGGTCCTACGAGCAGTACTTC. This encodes CASSQRTGSYEQYF.

The CDR3 DNA sequence: TGTGCCAGTAGTACCTCCAGAAGTCAGCCCCAGCATTTT. Translating gives CASSTSRSQPQHF. The rearrangement uses TRBV19 and TRBJ1-5; the D is unclear. The CDR3 contains 13 residues. Between the trimmed V and J ends, which lost 4 bases and 6 bases, there was a span of 10 bases. Germline lookup yields CDR1 LNHDA and CDR2 SQIVND (reference sequence). Complete variable domain (other parts from reference TRBV19 and TRBJ1-5): DGGITQSPKYLFRKEGQNVTLSCEQNLNHDAMYWYRQDPGQGLRLIYYSQIVNDFQKGDIAEGYSVSREKKESFPLTVTSAQKNPTAFYLCASSTSRSQPQHFGDGTRLSIL.

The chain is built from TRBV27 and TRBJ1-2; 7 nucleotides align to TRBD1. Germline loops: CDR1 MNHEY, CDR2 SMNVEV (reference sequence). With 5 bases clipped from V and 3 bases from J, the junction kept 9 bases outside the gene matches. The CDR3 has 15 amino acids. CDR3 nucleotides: TGTGCCAGCAGTCCGAGAACAGGGGTAGACTATGGCTACACCTTC. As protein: CASSPRTGVDYGYTF.

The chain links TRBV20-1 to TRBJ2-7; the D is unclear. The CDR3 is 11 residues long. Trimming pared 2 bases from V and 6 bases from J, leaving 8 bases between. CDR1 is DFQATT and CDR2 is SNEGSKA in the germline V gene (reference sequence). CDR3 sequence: CSARIEAEQYF. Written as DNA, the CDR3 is TGCAGTGCTAGAATCGAGGCCGAGCAGTACTTC.

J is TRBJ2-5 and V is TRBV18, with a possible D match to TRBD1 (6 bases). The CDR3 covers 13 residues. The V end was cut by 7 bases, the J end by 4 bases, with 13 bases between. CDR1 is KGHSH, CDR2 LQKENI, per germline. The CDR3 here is CASLQGLGETQYF. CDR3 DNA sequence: TGTGCCAGCTTACAGGGCCTCGGAGAGACCCAGTACTTC. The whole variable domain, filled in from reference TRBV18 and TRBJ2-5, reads NAGVMQNPRHLVRRRGQEARLRCSPMKGHSHVYWYRQLPEEGLKFMVYLQKENIIDESGMPKERFSAEFPKEGPSILRIQQVVRGDSAAYFCASLQGLGETQYFGPGTRLLVL.

CDR3 amino acids: CASTREAGTGANVLTF. The CDR3 nucleotides read TGCGCCAGCACTCGGGAGGCGGGGACTGGGGCCAACGTCCTGACTTTC. This rearrangement joins TRBV10-2 to TRBJ2-6; 7 bases match TRBD2. V was clipped by 7 bases and J by 2 bases; unmatched bases: 8. CDR1 is WSHSY, CDR2 SAAADI, per germline. CDR3 size: 16 residues.